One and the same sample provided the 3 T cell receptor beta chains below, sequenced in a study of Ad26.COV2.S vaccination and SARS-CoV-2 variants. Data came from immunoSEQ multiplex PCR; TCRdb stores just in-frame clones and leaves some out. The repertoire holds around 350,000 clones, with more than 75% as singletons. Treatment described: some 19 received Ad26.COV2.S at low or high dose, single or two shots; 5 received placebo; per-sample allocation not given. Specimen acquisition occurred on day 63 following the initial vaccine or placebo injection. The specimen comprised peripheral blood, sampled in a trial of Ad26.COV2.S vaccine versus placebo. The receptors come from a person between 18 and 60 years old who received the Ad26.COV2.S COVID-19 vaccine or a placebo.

CDR3 in DNA: TGTGCCAGCAGCTCCCAGGGCGGGGCAAACACTGAAGCTTTCTTT. Protein product: CASSSQGGANTEAFF. This chain links TRBV7-9 with TRBJ1-1; D possibly corresponds to TRBD1 (5 bases). Trimming took 4 bases from V and 2 from J, leaving 14 bases between them. Germline CDR1 reads SEHNR; CDR2 reads FQNEAQ (reference sequence). The CDR3 contains 15 residues. The variable domain in full, completed from reference TRBV7-9 and TRBJ1-1, reads DTGVSQNPRHKITKRGQNVTFRCDPISEHNRLYWYRQTLGQGPEFLTYFQNEAQLEKSRLLSDRFSAERPKGSFSTLEIQRTEQGDSAMYLCASSSQGGANTEAFFGQGTRLTVV.

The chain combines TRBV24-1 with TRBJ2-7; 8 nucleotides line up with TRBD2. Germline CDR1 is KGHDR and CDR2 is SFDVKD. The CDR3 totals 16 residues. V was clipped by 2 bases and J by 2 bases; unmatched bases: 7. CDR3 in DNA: TGTGCCACCAGTGATTCGGACGGGAGGGGGACCTACGAGCAGTACTTC. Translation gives CATSDSDGRGTYEQYF.

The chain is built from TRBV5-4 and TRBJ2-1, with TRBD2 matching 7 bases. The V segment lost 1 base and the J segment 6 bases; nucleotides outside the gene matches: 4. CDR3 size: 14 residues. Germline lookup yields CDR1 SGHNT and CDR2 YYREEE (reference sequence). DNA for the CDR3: TGTGCCAGCAGCTTGTCTAGCGGATTCAATGAGCAGTTCTTC. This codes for CASSLSSGFNEQFF.